This T cell receptor (beta chain) was obtained from a study of shared clonotypes between healthy human individuals. The CDR3 length is 17 residues. Losses at the gene ends were 1 base for V and 3 bases for J; bases not matched to a gene: 7. CDR1 and CDR2 from the germline V gene are SGDLS and YYNGEE. Data came from immunoSEQ multiplex PCR; TCRdb stores just in-frame clones and leaves some out. The repertoire includes millions of clones, roughly 92% of them detected once, and around 0.14% sits in the top ten. The clonotype originates from a young man in good health. Sequencing was done on a sample of naive CD4+ T cells sorted from blood. The subset denotes: CD45RA+ positively selected. The chain has TRBV9 and TRBJ2-6; 7 nucleotides align to TRBD1. The CDR3 reads CASSVSTGALGANVLTF. The CDR3 DNA is TGTGCCAGCAGCGTAAGTACAGGGGCGCTTGGGGCCAACGTCCTGACTTTC.